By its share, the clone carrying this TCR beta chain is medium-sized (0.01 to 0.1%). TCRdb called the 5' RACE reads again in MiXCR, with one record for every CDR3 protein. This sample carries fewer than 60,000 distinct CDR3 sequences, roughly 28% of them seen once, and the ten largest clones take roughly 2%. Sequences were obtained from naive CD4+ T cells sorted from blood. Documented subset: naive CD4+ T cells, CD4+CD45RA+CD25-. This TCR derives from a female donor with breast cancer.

The CDR3 DNA follows: TGTGCCGGCGGACAGAACAAGCAGTTCTTC. It codes for CAGGQNKQFF. The rearrangement uses TRBV6-2 or TRBV6-3 and TRBJ2-1; D may be TRBD1 (6 bases). CDR1 MNHEY and CDR2 SVGEGT come from the germline V gene. The CDR3 consists of 10 residues. V gave up 11 bases and J gave up 11 bases, with 13 bases separating them.